This is a list of T cell receptor beta chains from one sample in a study of blood T cell repertoires in COVID-19. The assay was immunoSEQ multiplex PCR, and TCRdb's table has in-frame clones only and misses some. Among about 250,000 clones listed, 70% to 90% were seen once. Sequences were obtained from peripheral blood. The receptors derive from an elderly man with acute or convalescent COVID-19. CDR3s include the opening cysteine and the closing phenylalanine or tryptophan. A D gene is named only where the DNA matches it firmly. Where a row states a size, it is once, few, many or the class of an expanded clone; other rows omit it.

>-|once|TRBV6-1|TRBJ1-4
CASSEISGDEKLFF
TGTGCCAGCAGTGAAATTTCAGGGGATGAAAAACTGTTTTTT
>TRBD2|-|TRBV28|TRBJ2-1
CASSNVAGSFYNEQFF
TGTGCCAGCAGTAACGTAGCGGGGTCCTTCTACAATGAGCAGTTCTTC
>-|-|TRBV28|TRBJ2-1
CASSIRGYNEQFF
TGTGCCAGCAGTATCAGGGGTTACAATGAGCAGTTCTTC
>TRBD1|-|TRBV9|TRBJ2-3
CASSSGQGRLTDTQYF
TGTGCCAGCAGCTCCGGACAGGGGCGACTCACAGATACGCAGTATTTT
>-|-|TRBV25-1|TRBJ1-3
CASSESVNSGNTIYF
TGTGCCAGCAGTGAATCGGTGAACTCTGGAAACACCATATATTTT
>-|-|TRBV15|TRBJ1-5
CATSRVGEARQPQHF
TGTGCCACCAGCCGGGTAGGGGAGGCCCGTCAGCCCCAGCATTTT
>TRBD2|-|TRBV7-2|TRBJ2-1
CASSARGTSGSREQFF
TGTGCCAGCAGCGCCCGAGGGACTAGCGGGAGCAGGGAGCAGTTCTTC
>-|-|TRBV18|TRBJ1-1
CASSTREATEAFF
TGTGCCAGCTCTACCAGGGAGGCCACTGAAGCTTTCTTT
>TRBD1|-|TRBV4-2|TRBJ2-7
CASSQERDRAYEQYF
TGTGCCAGCAGCCAGGAAAGGGACAGAGCCTACGAGCAGTACTTC
>-|-|TRBV29-1|TRBJ2-3
CSALRTHTDTQYF
TGCAGCGCTCTCCGGACTCACACAGATACGCAGTATTTT
>-|-|TRBV5-1|TRBJ2-7
CASRFSETYEQYF
TGCGCCAGCAGGTTCAGCGAGACTTACGAGCAGTACTTC
>TRBD1|-|TRBV15|TRBJ2-5
CATSTLPGTGLETQYF
TGTGCCACCAGCACCCTTCCCGGGACAGGGTTGGAGACCCAGTACTTC
>-|-|TRBV28|TRBJ2-3
CASSLTSTDTQYF
TGTGCCAGCAGTTTGACTAGCACAGATACGCAGTATTTT
>-|-|TRBV19|TRBJ1-6
CASSINNSPLHF
TGTGCCAGTAGTATCAATAATTCACCCCTCCACTTT
>-|-|TRBV4-2|TRBJ2-1
CASSQGTTLFSYNEQFF
TGTGCCAGCAGCCAAGGGACTACCCTATTCTCCTACAATGAGCAGTTCTTC
>TRBD1|-|TRBV14|TRBJ2-5
CASSQVVLRDRETQYF
TGTGCCAGCAGCCAAGTAGTCCTCCGGGACAGGGAGACCCAGTACTTC
>-|-|TRBV6-6|TRBJ2-7
CASSYSLAGGTYEQYF
TGTGCCAGCAGTTACTCGTTGGCAGGGGGGACCTACGAGCAGTACTTC
>-|-|TRBV14|TRBJ1-2
CASSQGGQDLGYTF
TGTGCCAGCAGCCAAGGGGGGCAGGATCTTGGCTACACCTTC
>-|-|TRBV27|TRBJ2-7
CASSLIRANEQYF
TGTGCCAGCAGTTTAATCCGTGCGAACGAGCAGTACTTC
>TRBD2|-|TRBV5-1|TRBJ2-3
CARRTGTSRRPPPTSPTDTQYF
TGCGCCAGGCGTACCGGGACTAGTCGTCGACCTCCCCCCACGTCGCCCACAGATACGCAGTATTTT
>TRBD2|once|TRBV7-2|TRBJ2-2
CASSLGAGVTGELFF
TGTGCCAGCAGCTTAGGAGCGGGAGTCACCGGGGAGCTGTTTTTT
>TRBD1|-|TRBV4-3|TRBJ1-2
CASSQDIGTGGPYYGYTF
TGCGCCAGCAGCCAAGACATAGGGACAGGCGGGCCTTACTATGGCTACACCTTC
>TRBD2|-|TRBV10-3|TRBJ2-2
CAISGPSGVNTGELFF
TGTGCCATCAGTGGCCCTAGCGGGGTGAACACCGGGGAGCTGTTTTTT
>TRBD1|-|TRBV7-8|TRBJ1-5
CASSGQGYNQPQHF
TGTGCCAGCAGCGGACAGGGGTACAATCAGCCCCAGCATTTT
>-|-|TRBV5-1|TRBJ2-5
CASSLSRVETQYF
TGCGCCAGCAGCTTGAGCAGGGTTGAGACCCAGTACTTC
>-|-|TRBV6-1|TRBJ1-5
CASSEQYSNQPQHF
TGTGCCAGCAGTGAACAGTATAGCAATCAGCCCCAGCATTTT
>TRBD1|-|TRBV7-6|TRBJ2-7
CASSPRTGRGRGPYF
TGTGCCAGCAGCCCTAGGACGGGCAGGGGGCGAGGTCCGTACTTC
>-|-|TRBV5-4|TRBJ1-3
CASSAYGGASGNTIYF
TGTGCCAGCAGCGCCTATGGGGGGGCCTCTGGAAACACCATATATTTT
>-|-|TRBV11-3|TRBJ2-1
CASSLGAAHNEQFF
TGTGCCAGCAGCTTAGGTGCGGCTCACAATGAGCAGTTCTTC
>-|-|TRBV19|TRBJ2-1
CASSSLEGSYNEQFF
TGTGCCAGTAGTTCTCTAGAAGGCTCCTACAATGAGCAGTTCTTC
>TRBD2|once|TRBV6-6|TRBJ2-1
CASTRTGSGSNEQFF
TGTGCCAGCACCAGGACTGGTAGCGGGAGTAATGAGCAGTTCTTC
>TRBD2|-|TRBV19|TRBJ2-1
CASSVTGGLAGAYNEQFF
TGTGCCAGTAGCGTGACAGGGGGACTAGCGGGGGCCTACAATGAGCAGTTCTTC